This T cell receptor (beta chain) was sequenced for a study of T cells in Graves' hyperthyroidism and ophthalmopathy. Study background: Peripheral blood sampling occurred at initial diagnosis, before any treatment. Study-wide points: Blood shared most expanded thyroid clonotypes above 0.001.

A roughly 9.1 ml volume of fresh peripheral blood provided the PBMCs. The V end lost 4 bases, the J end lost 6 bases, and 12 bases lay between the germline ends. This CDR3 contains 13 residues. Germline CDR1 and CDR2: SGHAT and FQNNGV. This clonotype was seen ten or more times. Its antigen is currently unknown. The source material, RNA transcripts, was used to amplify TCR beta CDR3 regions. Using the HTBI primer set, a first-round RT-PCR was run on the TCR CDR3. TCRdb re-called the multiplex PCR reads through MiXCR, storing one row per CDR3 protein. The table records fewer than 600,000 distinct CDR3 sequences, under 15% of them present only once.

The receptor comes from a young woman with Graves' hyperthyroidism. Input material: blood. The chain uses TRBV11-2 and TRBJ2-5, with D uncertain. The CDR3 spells CASSSPYGKTQYF. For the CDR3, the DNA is TGTGCCAGCAGCTCACCCTACGGAAAGACCCAGTACTTC.